This T cell receptor (beta chain) was obtained from a study of shared clonotypes between healthy human individuals. TCRdb keeps only in-frame clones here, not all; method: immunoSEQ multiplex PCR. Of some 2,000,000 clones in the sample, 95% were seen once. The CDR3 is made up of 14 amino acids. The germline V and J ends were trimmed by 4 bases and 10 bases, with 17 bases remaining between them. Germline CDR1 and CDR2: LNHDA and SQIVND (reference sequence). Donation came from healthy HIV-negative adults that had no recent acute infections or vaccinations. Both subsets, CD45RA+ naive and CD45RA-negative memory, were split from the CD4+ cells.

This chain joins TRBV19 and TRBJ2-1; a weak D match, TRBD2 (5 bases). Sequencing used naive CD4+ T cells sorted from blood. Subset in this sample: CD45RA+ positively selected. The clonotype originates from a man younger than 30 in good health. The chain's CDR3 is CASSTSRRTGEQFF. For the CDR3, the DNA is TGTGCCAGTAGTACGTCTCGCCGCACGGGAGAGCAGTTCTTC. Filled out from reference TRBV19 and TRBJ2-1, the complete variable domain reads DGGITQSPKYLFRKEGQNVTLSCEQNLNHDAMYWYRQDPGQGLRLIYYSQIVNDFQKGDIAEGYSVSREKKESFPLTVTSAQKNPTAFYLCASSTSRRTGEQFFGPGTRLTVL.